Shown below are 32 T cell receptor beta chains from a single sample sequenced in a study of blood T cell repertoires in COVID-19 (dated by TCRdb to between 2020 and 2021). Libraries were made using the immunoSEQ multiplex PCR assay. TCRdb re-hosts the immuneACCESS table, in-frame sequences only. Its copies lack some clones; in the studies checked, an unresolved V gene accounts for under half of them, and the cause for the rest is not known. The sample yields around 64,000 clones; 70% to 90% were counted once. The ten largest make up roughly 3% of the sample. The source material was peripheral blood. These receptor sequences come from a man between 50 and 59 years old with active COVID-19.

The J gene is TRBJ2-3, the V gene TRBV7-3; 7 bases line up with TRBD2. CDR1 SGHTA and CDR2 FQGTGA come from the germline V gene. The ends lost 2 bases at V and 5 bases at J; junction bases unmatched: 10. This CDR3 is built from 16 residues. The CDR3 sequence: CASSLESGIIGDTQYF. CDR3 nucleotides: TGTGCCAGCAGCTTAGAGAGCGGGATTATTGGAGATACGCAGTATTTT.

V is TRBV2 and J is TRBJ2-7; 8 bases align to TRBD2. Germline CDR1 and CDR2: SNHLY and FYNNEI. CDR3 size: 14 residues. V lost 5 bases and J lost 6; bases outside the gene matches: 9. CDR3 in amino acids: CASSSSGGPLEQYF. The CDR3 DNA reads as TGTGCCAGCAGTTCCAGCGGGGGCCCCCTCGAGCAGTACTTC.

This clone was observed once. CDR3 bases: TGTGCCAGCAGTAGAGCTCGGAGGGCGAACACCGGGGAGCTGTTTTTT. Translated, it gives CASSRARRANTGELFF. This rearrangement joins TRBV27 to TRBJ2-2; a possible D gene is TRBD2 (6 bases). CDR3 length equals 16 residues. Germline lookup yields CDR1 MNHEY and CDR2 SMNVEV (reference sequence). V was cut by 5 bases and J by 0 bases, with 13 bases left in between.

CDR3 DNA: TGTGCCAGCAGCTTAGGCGGCACCGAGAACACTGAAGCTTTCTTT. Translating gives CASSLGGTENTEAFF. The chain recombines TRBV11-3 with TRBJ1-1; D not resolved. CDR1 and CDR2 (germline): SGHNT, YENEEA. The V gene lost 1 base and the J gene lost 1 base, with 10 bases spanning the gap. CDR3 length: 15 residues.

The CDR3 sequence: CASSMGQGTYNEQFF. The CDR3 DNA follows: TGTGCCAGTAGTATGGGACAGGGGACCTACAATGAGCAGTTCTTC. The chain links TRBV19 to TRBJ2-1; TRBD1 matches 10 bases. Germline CDR1 reads LNHDA; CDR2 reads SQIVND (reference sequence). The V gene end was trimmed by 3 bases and the J gene end by 2 bases; junction bases not matched to a gene: 1. The CDR3 is 15 amino acids.

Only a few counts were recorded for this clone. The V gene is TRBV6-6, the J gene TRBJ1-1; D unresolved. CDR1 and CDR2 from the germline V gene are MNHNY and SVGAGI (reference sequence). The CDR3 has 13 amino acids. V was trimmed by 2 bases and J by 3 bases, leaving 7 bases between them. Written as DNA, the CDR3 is TGTGCCAGCAGTTACCGCGAGTACACTGAAGCTTTCTTT. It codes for CASSYREYTEAFF.

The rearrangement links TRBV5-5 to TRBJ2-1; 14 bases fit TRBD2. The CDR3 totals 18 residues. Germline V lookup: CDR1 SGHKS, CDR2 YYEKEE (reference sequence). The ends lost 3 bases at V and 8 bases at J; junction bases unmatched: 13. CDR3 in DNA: TGTGCCAGCAGCTCGAACCTCCCCGGGACTAGCGGGAGCGATGAGCAGTTCTTC. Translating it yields CASSSNLPGTSGSDEQFF.

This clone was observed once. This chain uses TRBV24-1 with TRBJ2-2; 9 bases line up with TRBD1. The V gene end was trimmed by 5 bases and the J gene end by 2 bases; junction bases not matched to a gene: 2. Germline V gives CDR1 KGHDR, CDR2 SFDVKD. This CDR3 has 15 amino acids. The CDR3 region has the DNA TGTGCCACCAGTGGGGACAGGGTCAACACCGGGGAGCTGTTTTTT. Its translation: CATSGDRVNTGELFF.

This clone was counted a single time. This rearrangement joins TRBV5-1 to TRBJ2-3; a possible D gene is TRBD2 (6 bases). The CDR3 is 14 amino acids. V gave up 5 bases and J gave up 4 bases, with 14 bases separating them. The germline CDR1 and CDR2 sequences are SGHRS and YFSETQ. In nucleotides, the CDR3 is TGCGCCAGCAGGTGGACGGGGGACTCAGATACGCAGTATTTT. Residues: CASRWTGDSDTQYF. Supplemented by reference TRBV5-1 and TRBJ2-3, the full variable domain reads KAGVTQTPRYLIKTRGQQVTLSCSPISGHRSVSWYQQTPGQGLQFLFEYFSETQRNKGNFPGRFSGRQFSNSRSEMNVSTLELGDSALYLCASRWTGDSDTQYFGPGTRLTVL.

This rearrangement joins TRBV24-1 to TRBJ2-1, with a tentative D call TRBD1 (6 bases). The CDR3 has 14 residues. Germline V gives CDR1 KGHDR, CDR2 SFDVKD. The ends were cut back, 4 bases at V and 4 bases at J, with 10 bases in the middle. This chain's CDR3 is CATSDITGYNEQFF. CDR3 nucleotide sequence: TGTGCCACCAGTGACATTACAGGGTACAATGAGCAGTTCTTC.

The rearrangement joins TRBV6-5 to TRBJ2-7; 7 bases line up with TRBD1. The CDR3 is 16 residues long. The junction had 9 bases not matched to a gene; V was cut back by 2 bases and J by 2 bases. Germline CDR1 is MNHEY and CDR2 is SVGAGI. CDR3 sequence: CASSYTNRGYTYEQYF. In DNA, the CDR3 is TGTGCCAGCAGTTACACGAACAGGGGATACACCTACGAGCAGTACTTC.

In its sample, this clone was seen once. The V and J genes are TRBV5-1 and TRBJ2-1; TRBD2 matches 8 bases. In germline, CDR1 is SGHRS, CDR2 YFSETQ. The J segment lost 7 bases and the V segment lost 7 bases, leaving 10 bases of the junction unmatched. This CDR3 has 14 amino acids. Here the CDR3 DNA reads TGCGCCAGCCACCTCTCGGGGGGGATTAATGAGCAGTTCTTC. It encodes CASHLSGGINEQFF.

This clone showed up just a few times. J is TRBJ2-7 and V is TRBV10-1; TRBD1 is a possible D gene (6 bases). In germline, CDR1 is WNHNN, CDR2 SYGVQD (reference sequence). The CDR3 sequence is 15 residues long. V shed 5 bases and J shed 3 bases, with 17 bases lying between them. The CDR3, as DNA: TGCGCCAGCAGTAAATCCGGGACAAGAGACTACGAGCAGTACTTC. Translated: CASSKSGTRDYEQYF.

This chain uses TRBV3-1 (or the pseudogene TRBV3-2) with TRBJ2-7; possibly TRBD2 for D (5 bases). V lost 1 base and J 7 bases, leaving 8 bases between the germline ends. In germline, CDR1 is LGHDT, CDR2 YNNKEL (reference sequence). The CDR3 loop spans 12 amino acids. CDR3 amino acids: CASSQGGREQYF. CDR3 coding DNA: TGTGCCAGCAGCCAAGGAGGGAGAGAGCAGTACTTC.

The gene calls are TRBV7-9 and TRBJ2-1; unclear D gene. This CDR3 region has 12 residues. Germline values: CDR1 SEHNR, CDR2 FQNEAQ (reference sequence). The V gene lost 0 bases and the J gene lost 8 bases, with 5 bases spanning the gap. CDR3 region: CASSLARDEQFF. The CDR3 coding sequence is TGTGCCAGCAGCTTAGCCCGAGATGAGCAGTTCTTC.

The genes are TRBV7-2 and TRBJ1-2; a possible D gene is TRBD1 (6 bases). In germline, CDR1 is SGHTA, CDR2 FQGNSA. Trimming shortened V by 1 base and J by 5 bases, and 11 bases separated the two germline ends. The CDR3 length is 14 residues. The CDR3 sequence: CASSLDQGFYGYTF. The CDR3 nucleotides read TGTGCCAGCAGCTTAGATCAGGGGTTTTATGGCTACACCTTC.

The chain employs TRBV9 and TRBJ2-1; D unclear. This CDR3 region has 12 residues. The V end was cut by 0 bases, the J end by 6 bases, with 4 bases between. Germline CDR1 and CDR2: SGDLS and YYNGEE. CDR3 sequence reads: CASSVASNEQFF. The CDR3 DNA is TGTGCCAGCAGCGTAGCCAGCAATGAGCAGTTCTTC.

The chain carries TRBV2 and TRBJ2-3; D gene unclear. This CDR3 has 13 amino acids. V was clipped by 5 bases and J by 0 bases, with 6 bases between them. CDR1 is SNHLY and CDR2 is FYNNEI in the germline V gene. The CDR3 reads CASSPLSTDTQYF. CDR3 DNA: TGTGCCAGCAGTCCCCTTAGCACAGATACGCAGTATTTT.

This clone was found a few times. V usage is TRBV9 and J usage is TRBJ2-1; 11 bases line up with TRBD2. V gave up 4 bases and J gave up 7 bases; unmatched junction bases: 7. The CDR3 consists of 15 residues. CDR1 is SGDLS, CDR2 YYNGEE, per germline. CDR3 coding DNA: TGTGCCAGCAGCCCTACTAGCGGGGGAGGGAATGAGCAGTTCTTC. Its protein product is CASSPTSGGGNEQFF.

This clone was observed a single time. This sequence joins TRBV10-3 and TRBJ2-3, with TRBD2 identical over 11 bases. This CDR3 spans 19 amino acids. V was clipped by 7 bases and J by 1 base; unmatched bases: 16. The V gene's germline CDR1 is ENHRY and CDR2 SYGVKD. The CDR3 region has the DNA TGTGCCATCATAGGGTGGCTTAGCGGGGGGGCCCGGGGCACAGATACGCAGTATTTT. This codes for CAIIGWLSGGARGTDTQYF.

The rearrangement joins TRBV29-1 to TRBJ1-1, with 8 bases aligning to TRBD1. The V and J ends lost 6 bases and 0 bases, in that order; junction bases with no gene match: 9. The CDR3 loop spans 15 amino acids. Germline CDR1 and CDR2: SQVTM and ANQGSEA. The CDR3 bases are TGCAGCGTCCATAACCTACAGGGGGTGAACACTGAAGCTTTCTTT. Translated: CSVHNLQGVNTEAFF.

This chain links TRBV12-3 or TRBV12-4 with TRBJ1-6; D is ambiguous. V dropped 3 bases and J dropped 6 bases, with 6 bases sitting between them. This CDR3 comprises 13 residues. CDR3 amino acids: CASSFRGNSPLHF. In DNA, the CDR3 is TGTGCCAGCAGTTTCCGAGGTAATTCACCCCTCCACTTT.

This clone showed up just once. CDR3 DNA: TGTGCCAGCAGCTTAGGCCCAGGGCAACTTAGCAGCTACACCTTC. It translates to CASSLGPGQLSSYTF. The J gene is TRBJ1-2, the V gene TRBV7-2; perhaps TRBD1 as D (5 bases). V was clipped by 1 base and J by 9 bases, with 18 bases between them. The CDR3 runs 15 residues. Germline CDR1 is SGHTA and CDR2 is FQGNSA. Using reference TRBV7-2 and TRBJ1-2 for the parts outside the CDR3, the full variable domain is GAGVSQSPSNKVTEKGKDVELRCDPISGHTALYWYRQSLGQGLEFLIYFQGNSAPDKSGLPSDRFSAERTGGSVSTLTIQRTQQEDSAVYLCASSLGPGQLSSYTFGSGTRLTVV.

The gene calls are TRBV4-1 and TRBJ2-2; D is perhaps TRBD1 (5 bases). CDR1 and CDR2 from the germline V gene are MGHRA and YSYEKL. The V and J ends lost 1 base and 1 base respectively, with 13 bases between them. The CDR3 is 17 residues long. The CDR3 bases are TGCGCCAGCAGCCAAGTCGGAAGGGGAAGGAACACCGGGGAGCTGTTTTTT. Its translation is CASSQVGRGRNTGELFF.

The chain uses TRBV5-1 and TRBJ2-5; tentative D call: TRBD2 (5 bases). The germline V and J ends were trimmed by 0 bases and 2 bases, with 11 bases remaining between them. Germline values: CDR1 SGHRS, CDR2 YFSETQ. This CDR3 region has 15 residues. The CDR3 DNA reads TGCGCCAGCAGCTTGGATGCCGGAGGACAAGAGACCCAGTACTTC. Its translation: CASSLDAGGQETQYF.

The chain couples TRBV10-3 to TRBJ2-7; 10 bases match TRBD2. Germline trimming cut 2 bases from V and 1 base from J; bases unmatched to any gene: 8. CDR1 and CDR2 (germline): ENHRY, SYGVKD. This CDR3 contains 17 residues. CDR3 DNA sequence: TGTGCCATCAGTGAGAGTCTAGCGGGAGAGCGTTCCTACGAGCAGTACTTC. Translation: CAISESLAGERSYEQYF.

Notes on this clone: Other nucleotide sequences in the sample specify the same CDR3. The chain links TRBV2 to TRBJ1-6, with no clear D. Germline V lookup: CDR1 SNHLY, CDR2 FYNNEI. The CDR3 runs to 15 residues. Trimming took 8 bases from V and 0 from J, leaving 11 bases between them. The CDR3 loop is CASRRESSYNSPLHF. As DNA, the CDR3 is TGTGCCAGCCGGCGGGAGAGCTCCTATAATTCACCCCTCCACTTT. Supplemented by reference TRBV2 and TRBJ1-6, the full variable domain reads EPEVTQTPSHQVTQMGQEVILRCVPISNHLYFYWYRQILGQKVEFLVSFYNNEISEKSEIFDDQFSVERPDGSNFTLKIRSTKLEDSAMYFCASRRESSYNSPLHFGNGTRLTVT.

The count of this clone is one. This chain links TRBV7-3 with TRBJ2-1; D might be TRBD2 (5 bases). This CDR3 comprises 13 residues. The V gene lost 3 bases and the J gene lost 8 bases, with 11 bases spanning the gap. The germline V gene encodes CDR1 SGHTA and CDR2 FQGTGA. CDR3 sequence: CASSFGISHEQFF. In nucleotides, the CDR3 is TGTGCCAGCAGCTTCGGGATTTCCCATGAGCAGTTCTTC.

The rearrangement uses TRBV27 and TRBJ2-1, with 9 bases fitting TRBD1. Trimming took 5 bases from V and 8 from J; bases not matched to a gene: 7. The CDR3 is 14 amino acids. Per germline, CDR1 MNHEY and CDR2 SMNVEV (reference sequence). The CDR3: CASSDLDRGHEQFF. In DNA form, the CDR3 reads TGTGCCAGCAGTGACTTGGACAGGGGCCATGAGCAGTTCTTC.

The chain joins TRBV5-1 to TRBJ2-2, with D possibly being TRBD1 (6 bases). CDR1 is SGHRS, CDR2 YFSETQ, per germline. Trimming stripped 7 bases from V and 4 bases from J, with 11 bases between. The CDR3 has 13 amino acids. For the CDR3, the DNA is TGCGCCAGCGTATCAGGGGTCACCGGGGAGCTGTTTTTT. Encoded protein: CASVSGVTGELFF.

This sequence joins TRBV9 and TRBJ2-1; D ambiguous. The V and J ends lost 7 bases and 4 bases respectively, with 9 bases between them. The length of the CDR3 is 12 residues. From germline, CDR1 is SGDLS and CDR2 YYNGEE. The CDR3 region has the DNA TGTGCCAGCTCCAGGCCTTACAATGAGCAGTTCTTC. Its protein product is CASSRPYNEQFF. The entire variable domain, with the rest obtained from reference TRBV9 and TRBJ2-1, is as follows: DSGVTQTPKHLITATGQRVTLRCSPRSGDLSVYWYQQSLDQGLQFLIQYYNGEERAKGNILERFSAQQFPDLHSELNLSSLELGDSALYFCASSRPYNEQFFGPGTRLTVL.

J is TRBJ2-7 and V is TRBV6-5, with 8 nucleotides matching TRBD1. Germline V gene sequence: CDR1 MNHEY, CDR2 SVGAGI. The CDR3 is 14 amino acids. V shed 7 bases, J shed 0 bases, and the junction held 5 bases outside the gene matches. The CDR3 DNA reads TGTGCCAGCAAAGGACAGGGAACCTCCTACGAGCAGTACTTC. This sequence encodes CASKGQGTSYEQYF.